This T cell receptor (beta chain) was recovered during a study of cytomegalovirus exposure and HLA in healthy donors. There are a few counts of this clone. PCR primers comprised 60 Vbeta and 13 Jbeta primers. Using immunoSEQ multiplex PCR, the repertoire was profiled, and TCRdb retains in-frame clones only, with some absent. The data show about 160,000 clones, roughly four fifths seen once. Trimming stripped 7 bases from V and 4 bases from J, with 17 bases between. Germline CDR1 and CDR2: SGDLS and YYNGEE. This CDR3 is 15 amino acids long. J is TRBJ1-4 and V is TRBV9; D is unresolved. The source of this sequence is a man over 45 in good health and CMV-seropositive. Sequenced material: PBMCs. CDR3: CASAKDPGYNEKLFF. As DNA, the CDR3 is TGTGCCAGCGCCAAAGACCCAGGTTATAATGAAAAACTGTTTTTT.